The source of this TCR beta chain is a study of Ad26.COV2.S vaccination and SARS-CoV-2 variants. About the research overall: Dosing was one shot or two shots 56 days apart.

Some clones are missing from TCRdb's copy, which holds only in-frame ones; the method was immunoSEQ multiplex PCR. Counted here are hundreds of thousands of clones, around nine tenths occurring once; the ten biggest clones make up 12%. Treatment: 15 to 20 received Ad26.COV2.S at low or high dose, single or two shots; about 5 received placebo; per-sample allocation not given. Sampling was performed 63 days after the first vaccine or placebo injection. Germline V gene lookup returns CDR1 MNHEY and CDR2 SVGEGT. Trimming removed 5 bases at V and 7 bases at J, with 15 bases between. This CDR3 region has 13 residues.

The sequencing here drew on peripheral blood, taken in a trial of Ad26.COV2.S vaccine versus placebo. The rearrangement links TRBV6-2 or TRBV6-3 to TRBJ2-7; D uncertain. This clonotype originated in a person aged 18-60 years who received the Ad26.COV2.S COVID-19 vaccine or a placebo. This CDR3 is CASSLTQETEQYF. The CDR3, as DNA: TGTGCCAGCAGTCTAACTCAGGAGACTGAGCAGTACTTC.